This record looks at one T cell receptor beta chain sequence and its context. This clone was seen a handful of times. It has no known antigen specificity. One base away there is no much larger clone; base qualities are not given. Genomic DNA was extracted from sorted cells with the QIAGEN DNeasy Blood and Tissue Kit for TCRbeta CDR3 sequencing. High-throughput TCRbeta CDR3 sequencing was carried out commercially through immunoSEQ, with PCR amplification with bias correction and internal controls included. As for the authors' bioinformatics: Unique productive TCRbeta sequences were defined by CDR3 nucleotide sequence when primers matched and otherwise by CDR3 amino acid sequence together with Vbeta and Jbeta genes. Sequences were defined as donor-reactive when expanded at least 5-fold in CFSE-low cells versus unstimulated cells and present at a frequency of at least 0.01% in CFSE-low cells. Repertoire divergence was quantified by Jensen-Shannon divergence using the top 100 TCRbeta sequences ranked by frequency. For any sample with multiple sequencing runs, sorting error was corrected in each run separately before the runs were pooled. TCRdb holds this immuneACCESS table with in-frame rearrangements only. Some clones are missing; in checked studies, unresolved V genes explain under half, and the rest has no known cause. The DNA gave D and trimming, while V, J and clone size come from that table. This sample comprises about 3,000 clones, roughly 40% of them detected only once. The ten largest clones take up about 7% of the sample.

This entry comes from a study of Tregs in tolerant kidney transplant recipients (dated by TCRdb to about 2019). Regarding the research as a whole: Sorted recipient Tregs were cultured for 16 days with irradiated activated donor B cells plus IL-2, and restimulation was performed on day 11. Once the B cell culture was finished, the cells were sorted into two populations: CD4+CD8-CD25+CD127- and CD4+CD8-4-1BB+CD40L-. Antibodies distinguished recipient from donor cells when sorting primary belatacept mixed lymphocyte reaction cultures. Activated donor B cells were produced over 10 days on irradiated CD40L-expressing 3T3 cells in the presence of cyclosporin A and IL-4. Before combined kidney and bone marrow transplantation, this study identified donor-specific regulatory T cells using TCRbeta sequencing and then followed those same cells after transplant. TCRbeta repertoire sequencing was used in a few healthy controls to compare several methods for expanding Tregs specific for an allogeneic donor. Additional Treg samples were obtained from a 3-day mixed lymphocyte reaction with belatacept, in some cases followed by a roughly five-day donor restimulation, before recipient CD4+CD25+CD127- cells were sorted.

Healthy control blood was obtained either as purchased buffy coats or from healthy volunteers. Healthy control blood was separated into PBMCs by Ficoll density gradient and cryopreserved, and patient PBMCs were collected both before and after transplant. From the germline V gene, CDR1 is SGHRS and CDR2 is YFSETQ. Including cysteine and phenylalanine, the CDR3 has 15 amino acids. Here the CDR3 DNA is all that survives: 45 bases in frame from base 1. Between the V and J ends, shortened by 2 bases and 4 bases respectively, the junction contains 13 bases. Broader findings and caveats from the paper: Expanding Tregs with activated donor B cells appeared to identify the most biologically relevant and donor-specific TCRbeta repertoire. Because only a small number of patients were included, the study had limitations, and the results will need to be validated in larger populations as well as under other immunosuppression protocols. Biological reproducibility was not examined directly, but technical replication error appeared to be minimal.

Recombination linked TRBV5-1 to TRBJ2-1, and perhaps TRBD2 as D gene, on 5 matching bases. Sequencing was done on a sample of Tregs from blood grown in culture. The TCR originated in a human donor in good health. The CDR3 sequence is CASSFEGEYYNEQFF. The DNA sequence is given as TGCGCCAGCAGCTTCGAGGGTGAATATTACAATGAGCAGTTCTTC.